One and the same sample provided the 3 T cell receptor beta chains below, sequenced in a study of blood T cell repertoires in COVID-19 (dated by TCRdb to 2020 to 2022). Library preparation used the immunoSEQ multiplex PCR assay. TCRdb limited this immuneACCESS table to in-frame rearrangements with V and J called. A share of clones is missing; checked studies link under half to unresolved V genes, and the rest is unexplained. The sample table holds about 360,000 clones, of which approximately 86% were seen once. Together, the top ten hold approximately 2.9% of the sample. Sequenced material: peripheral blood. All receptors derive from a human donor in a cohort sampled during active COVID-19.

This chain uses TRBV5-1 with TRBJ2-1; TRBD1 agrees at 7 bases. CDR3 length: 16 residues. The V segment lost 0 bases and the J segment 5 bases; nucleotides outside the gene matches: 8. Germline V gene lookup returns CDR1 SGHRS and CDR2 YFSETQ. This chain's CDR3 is CASSLGGTGAHNEQFF. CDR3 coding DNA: TGCGCCAGCAGCTTGGGTGGCACAGGGGCCCACAATGAGCAGTTCTTC.

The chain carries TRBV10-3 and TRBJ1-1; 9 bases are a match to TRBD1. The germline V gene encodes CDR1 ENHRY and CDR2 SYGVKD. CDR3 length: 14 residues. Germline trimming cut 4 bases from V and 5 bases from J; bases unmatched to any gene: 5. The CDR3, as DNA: TGTGCCATCAGTGTCAGGGACAGGGTTACTGAAGCTTTCTTT. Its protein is CAISVRDRVTEAFF.

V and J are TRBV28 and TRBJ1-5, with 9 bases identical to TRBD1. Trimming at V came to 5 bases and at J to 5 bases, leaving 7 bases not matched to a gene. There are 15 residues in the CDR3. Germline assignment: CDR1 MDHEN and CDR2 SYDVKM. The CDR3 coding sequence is TGTGCCAGCAGTAAACAACAGGGGGCTTATCAGCCCCAGCATTTT. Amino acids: CASSKQQGAYQPQHF.